These 28 T cell receptor beta chains originate from one sample sequenced in a study of blood T cell repertoires in COVID-19. The assay was immunoSEQ multiplex PCR, and TCRdb's table has in-frame clones only and misses some. This table holds about 310,000 clones, around 85% found once. The sample was PBMCs or T cells enriched from blood (not recorded which). These TCRs come from a woman aged 25-40 years who had been exposed to COVID-19.

V is TRBV30 and J is TRBJ2-1, with TRBD2 identical over 8 bases. CDR1 and CDR2 (germline): GTSNPN, SVGIG (reference sequence). V was pared by 5 bases and J by 9 bases, with 12 bases of the junction left unmatched. The CDR3 is made up of 14 amino acids. CDR3 bases: TGTGCCTGGGAGCTCGCGGGAGGTAAGGGTGAGCAGTTCTTC. Protein: CAWELAGGKGEQFF.

The sample holds a few counts of this clone. The chain uses TRBV28 and TRBJ2-2; D not certain. There are 11 residues in the CDR3. The germline gives CDR1 MDHEN, CDR2 SYDVKM. The V end was cut by 5 bases, the J end by 8 bases, with 6 bases between. The DNA of the CDR3 is TGTGCCAGCAGTCCGTATGGGGAGCTGTTTTTT. Amino acids: CASSPYGELFF.

The rearrangement uses TRBV6-5 and TRBJ2-3; 8 nucleotides align to TRBD1. The germline gives CDR1 MNHEY, CDR2 SVGAGI. V lost 6 bases to trimming and J lost 2 bases; unmatched junction nucleotides: 1. The CDR3 spans 13 residues. This chain's CDR3 is CASRDRATDTQYF. The CDR3 DNA is TGTGCCAGCAGGGACAGGGCCACAGATACGCAGTATTTT.

The chain has TRBV7-3 and TRBJ2-1, with D perhaps TRBD2 (6 bases). V was clipped by 5 bases and J by 5 bases, with 19 bases between them. Germline values: CDR1 SGHTA, CDR2 FQGTGA. This CDR3 is 16 amino acids long. The CDR3 bases are TGTGCCAGCAGCCCTACCCGGGCTAGCGAGCACAATGAGCAGTTCTTC. Translated: CASSPTRASEHNEQFF.

The chain employs TRBV7-9 and TRBJ1-1; 9 bases align to TRBD1. The germline gives CDR1 SEHNR, CDR2 FQNEAQ (reference sequence). The V and J ends lost 6 bases and 1 base, in that order; junction bases with no gene match: 3. CDR3 length: 14 residues. The CDR3 coding sequence is TGTGCCAGCAGACGACAGGGGGAGAACACTGAAGCTTTCTTT. Amino acids: CASRRQGENTEAFF.

This chain uses TRBV7-8 with TRBJ2-7; TRBD2 agrees at 7 bases. CDR1 and CDR2 (germline): SGHVS, FQNEAQ. The V and J ends lost 4 bases and 0 bases, in that order; junction bases with no gene match: 6. The CDR3 is 15 amino acids. CDR3 protein: CASSSLSGTSYEQYF. CDR3 DNA: TGTGCCAGCAGCTCACTCAGCGGGACCTCCTACGAGCAGTACTTC.

The V and J genes are TRBV7-2 and TRBJ2-7; D gene unclear. Germline V gene lookup returns CDR1 SGHTA and CDR2 FQGNSA. Trimming pared 3 bases from V and 0 bases from J, leaving 12 bases between. CDR3 size: 15 residues. The chain's CDR3 is CASSFSRGSSYEQYF. The CDR3 DNA reads TGTGCCAGCAGCTTTTCTCGAGGAAGCTCCTACGAGCAGTACTTC. The complete variable domain, with remaining parts taken from reference TRBV7-2 and TRBJ2-7, reads GAGVSQSPSNKVTEKGKDVELRCDPISGHTALYWYRQSLGQGLEFLIYFQGNSAPDKSGLPSDRFSAERTGGSVSTLTIQRTQQEDSAVYLCASSFSRGSSYEQYFGPGTRLTVT.

The chain uses TRBV6-6 and TRBJ1-5; D perhaps matches TRBD1 (6 bases). The CDR3 is 15 amino acids. Germline values: CDR1 MNHNY, CDR2 SVGAGI (reference sequence). V gave up 4 bases and J gave up 4 bases, with 14 bases separating them. DNA of the CDR3: TGTGCCAGCAGTTGGCTCTGGGACAATAATCAGCCCCAGCATTTT. It translates to CASSWLWDNNQPQHF.

J is TRBJ1-1 and V is TRBV6-9; no definite D call. Germline CDR1 reads MNHGY; CDR2 reads SVAAGI. The CDR3 has 15 residues. V lost 5 bases and J 1 base, leaving 14 bases between the germline ends. The CDR3, as DNA: TGTGCCAGCAGTCCCGAGGGAGCGGCGAACACTGAAGCTTTCTTT. Amino acids: CASSPEGAANTEAFF.

V usage is TRBV5-1 and J usage is TRBJ2-2; 11 positions match TRBD1. V was pared by 4 bases and J by 4 bases, with 6 bases of the junction left unmatched. CDR3 size: 16 residues. Germline assignment: CDR1 SGHRS and CDR2 YFSETQ. CDR3 in amino acids: CASSPGQGAGTGELFF. The CDR3 DNA is TGCGCCAGCAGCCCAGGACAGGGGGCGGGCACCGGGGAGCTGTTTTTT.

This clone was observed a handful of times. V is TRBV27 and J is TRBJ1-1; D perhaps matches TRBD1 (6 bases). V was cut by 0 bases and J by 3 bases, with 14 bases left in between. The length of the CDR3 is 16 residues. Per the germline V gene, CDR1 is MNHEY and CDR2 is SMNVEV (reference sequence). CDR3 sequence (DNA): TGTGCCAGCAGTTTATCAGGGGACACCAAATACACTGAAGCTTTCTTT. Translating gives CASSLSGDTKYTEAFF.

V gene TRBV12-2 combines with J gene TRBJ1-2. TRBV12-2 is deemed a pseudogene. The CDR3 sequence is 14 residues long. CDR3: CASSLADAGDGYTF. The CDR3 coding sequence is TGTGCAAGCAGCTTAGCGGATGCGGGGGATGGCTACACCTTC.

This chain links TRBV6-5 with TRBJ2-3; possible D gene TRBD2, 6 bases. Deletions cut 2 bases from V and 1 base from J, with 10 bases between. CDR3 size: 15 residues. Germline V gene data show CDR1 as MNHEY and CDR2 as SVGAGI. The CDR3 DNA sequence: TGTGCCAGCAGTTACGAGGCTAGCGGCACAGATACGCAGTATTTT. Translating gives CASSYEASGTDTQYF.

The V call is TRBV7-9, the J call TRBJ2-7, with a tentative D call TRBD2 (6 bases). CDR1 is SEHNR, CDR2 FQNEAQ, per germline (reference sequence). Trimming cost V 1 base and J 1 base, with 14 bases left between them. The CDR3 is made up of 16 amino acids. CDR3 sequence (DNA): TGTGCCAGCAGCTTAGATAGCGGACTCCTTTCCTACGAGCAGTACTTC. Its translation is CASSLDSGLLSYEQYF.

V and J are TRBV18 and TRBJ2-7; no clear D gene. CDR3 length equals 15 residues. Germline loops: CDR1 KGHSH, CDR2 LQKENI. V lost 2 bases and J lost 0, with 11 bases in between. This CDR3 is CASSPTDFSSYEQYF. For the CDR3, the DNA is TGTGCCAGCTCACCAACAGATTTCAGCTCCTACGAGCAGTACTTC.

The J gene is TRBJ1-4, the V gene TRBV2; 7 nucleotides agree with TRBD1. Trimming removed 8 bases from V and 8 bases from J; junction bases left unmatched: 8. The germline gives CDR1 SNHLY, CDR2 FYNNEI. The CDR3 runs 13 residues. The CDR3 nucleotides are TGTGCCAGCGGGGACAGCCTTTGGGAAAAACTGTTTTTT. Translation: CASGDSLWEKLFF.

The CDR3 sequence: CASSLEPLNYGYTF. The CDR3 DNA reads as TGCGCCAGCAGCTTGGAGCCCTTAAACTATGGCTACACCTTC. The chain carries TRBV5-1 and TRBJ1-2; D is uncertain. The CDR3 covers 14 residues. Trimming stripped 0 bases from V and 2 bases from J, with 8 bases between. Germline CDR1 SGHRS, CDR2 YFSETQ.

The chain links TRBV5-4 to TRBJ2-7, with TRBD1 matching over 9 bases. The V gene's germline CDR1 is SGHNT and CDR2 YYREEE (reference sequence). The CDR3 contains 15 residues. With V trimmed by 4 bases and J by 2 bases, 7 bases remained unmatched. The CDR3 spells CASSVPGQGTYEQYF. Written as DNA, the CDR3 is TGTGCCAGCAGCGTACCGGGACAGGGTACCTACGAGCAGTACTTC.

With regard to this clone: The CDR3 ends on some other residue instead of the conserved phenylalanine or tryptophan, so this is likely a read error. The DNA is omitted, as the CDR3 cannot be located on it reliably, and the CDR3 follows TCRdb's listing. The V and J genes are TRBV28 and TRBJ1-6; the table's D call, TRBD1, was not checked against the DNA. The germline V gene encodes CDR1 MDHEN and CDR2 SYDVKM. The length of the CDR3 is 13 amino acids, counting both ends. The CDR3 region is CASSFGSGRQYDV.

The CDR3 spells CASSTPGTSNYGYTF. CDR3 bases: TGTGCCAGTAGTACCCCCGGGACATCTAACTATGGCTACACCTTC. The chain has TRBV19 and TRBJ1-2; D perhaps matches TRBD1 (6 bases). The CDR3 is 15 residues long. Germline V CDR1 and CDR2: LNHDA, SQIVND (reference sequence). V was clipped by 4 bases and J by 0 bases, with 12 bases between them.

This clone showed up just once. The chain has TRBV2 and TRBJ1-1, with D perhaps TRBD1 (6 bases). Trimming left V 4 bases short and J 4 bases short, with 10 bases between. Germline CDR1 is SNHLY and CDR2 is FYNNEI. CDR3 size: 13 residues. CDR3 nucleotides: TGTGCCAGCAGTGTAGAGGACAGCACTGAAGCTTTCTTT. Translated, it gives CASSVEDSTEAFF.

The chain combines TRBV18 with TRBJ1-1; the D is unclear. In germline, CDR1 is KGHSH, CDR2 LQKENI. The CDR3 totals 15 residues. Trimming cost V 3 bases and J 1 base, with 12 bases left between them. CDR3 sequence: CASSPLDYENTEAFF. The CDR3 coding sequence is TGTGCCAGCTCACCTCTCGACTACGAGAACACTGAAGCTTTCTTT.

This chain joins TRBV5-1 and TRBJ2-7, with 7 bases matching TRBD1. Germline CDR1 and CDR2: SGHRS and YFSETQ. V trimming: 4 bases; J trimming: 0 bases; junction bases outside the gene matches: 10. The CDR3 is 16 residues long. The CDR3: CASSANKGANSYEQYF. CDR3 bases: TGCGCCAGCAGCGCCAATAAGGGGGCGAACTCCTACGAGCAGTACTTC.

The chain couples TRBV5-4 to TRBJ1-2, with 10 bases aligning to TRBD1. CDR3 length: 16 amino acids. Germline CDR1 is SGHNT and CDR2 is YYREEE (reference sequence). Trimming removed 3 bases from V and 2 bases from J; junction bases left unmatched: 7. The chain's CDR3 is CASSSLRDRGNYGYTF. The CDR3 DNA is TGTGCCAGCAGCTCACTCCGGGACAGGGGAAACTATGGCTACACCTTC. Supplemented by reference TRBV5-4 and TRBJ1-2, the full variable domain reads ETGVTQSPTHLIKTRGQQVTLRCSSQSGHNTVSWYQQALGQGPQFIFQYYREEENGRGNFPPRFSGLQFPNYSSELNVNALELDDSALYLCASSSLRDRGNYGYTFGSGTRLTVV.

The J gene is TRBJ2-7, the V gene TRBV7-8, with 7 bases aligning to TRBD1. Germline CDR1 reads SGHVS; CDR2 reads FQNEAQ. V was pared by 3 bases and J by 3 bases, with 8 bases of the junction left unmatched. This CDR3 contains 15 residues. In DNA, the CDR3 is TGTGCCAGCAGCTTGGGACAGATTTTCGACTACGAGCAGTACTTC. This encodes CASSLGQIFDYEQYF.

The genes are TRBV28 and TRBJ1-5, with no clear D. V lost 4 bases and J lost 3, with 13 bases in between. Germline V gene sequence: CDR1 MDHEN, CDR2 SYDVKM. The CDR3 totals 15 residues. The CDR3 bases are TGTGCCAGCAGTTATACGGTGAGATTCAATCAGCCCCAGCATTTT. Encoded protein: CASSYTVRFNQPQHF.

A few counts support this clone. The same CDR3 also results from other DNA sequences found in this sample. V is TRBV5-1 and J is TRBJ2-5; 11 nucleotides line up with TRBD2. V shed 4 bases, J shed 1 base, and the junction held 3 bases outside the gene matches. The germline V gene encodes CDR1 SGHRS and CDR2 YFSETQ. This CDR3 is 15 amino acids long. CDR3 loop: CASSLGTSGQETQYF. Here the CDR3 DNA reads TGCGCCAGCAGCCTCGGGACTAGCGGCCAAGAGACCCAGTACTTC.

The chain has TRBV10-3 and TRBJ2-6; 8 nucleotides match TRBD1. V lost 4 bases, J lost 2 bases, and 4 bases stayed unmatched. The CDR3 extends over 16 amino acids. The germline V gene has CDR1 ENHRY and CDR2 SYGVKD. As DNA, the CDR3 is TGTGCCATCAGTGCCTCGGACAGGGCTGGGGCCAACGTCCTGACTTTC. Its translation: CAISASDRAGANVLTF.